The clone carrying this T cell receptor beta chain was seen just once. The antigen is undetermined. The sample is drawn from a study of T cell clonotyping in hematopoietic cell transplantation. Whole-study findings and limits: Without cell sorting, CD4 versus CD8 contributions remain unresolved. Few recipient clonotypes overlapped donors; over 95% were de novo at given depth. Pathologically expanded recipient clonotypes increased progressively from day 30 to day 180 as diversity fell.

Recipients were bled about 28 days pretransplant and at posttransplant days 30, 100, 180. The method was immunoSEQ multiplex PCR; TCRdb's version includes in-frame clones alone and lacks a portion of them. Here the sample spans roughly 13,000 clones, around 97% being singletons. CDR1 MNHNS and CDR2 SASEGT come from the germline V gene. The CDR3 sequence is 15 residues long. V lost 5 bases and J lost 1; bases outside the gene matches: 4. Sequences were derived from peripheral blood mononuclear cells, sampled 30 days after allogeneic stem cell transplant. The source is a female patient in her fifties who had an allogeneic stem cell transplant from an unrelated donor, so T cells may come from the graft donor. Some clones in this sample may be carry-over from other donors' samples. J is TRBJ2-3 and V is TRBV6-1, with 9 bases that match TRBD1. Here the CDR3 reads CASSPRDRGTDTQYF. The CDR3 coding sequence is TGTGCCAGCAGTCCTCGGGACAGGGGCACAGATACGCAGTATTTT.